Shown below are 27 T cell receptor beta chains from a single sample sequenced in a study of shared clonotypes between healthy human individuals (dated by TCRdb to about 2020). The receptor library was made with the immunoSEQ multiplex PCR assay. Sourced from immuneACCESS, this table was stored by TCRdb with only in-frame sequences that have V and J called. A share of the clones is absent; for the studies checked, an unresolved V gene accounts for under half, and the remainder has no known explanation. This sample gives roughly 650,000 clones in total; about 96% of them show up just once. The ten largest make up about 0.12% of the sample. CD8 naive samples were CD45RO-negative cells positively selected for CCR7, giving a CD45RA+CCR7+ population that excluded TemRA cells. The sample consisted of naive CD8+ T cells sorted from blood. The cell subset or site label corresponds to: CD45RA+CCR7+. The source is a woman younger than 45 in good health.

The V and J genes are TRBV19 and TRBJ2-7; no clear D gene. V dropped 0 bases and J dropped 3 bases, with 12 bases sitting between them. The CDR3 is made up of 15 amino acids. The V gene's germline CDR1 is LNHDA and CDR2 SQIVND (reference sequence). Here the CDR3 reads CASSIDGASHYEQYF. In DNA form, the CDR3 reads TGTGCCAGTAGTATAGATGGCGCCAGCCACTACGAGCAGTACTTC. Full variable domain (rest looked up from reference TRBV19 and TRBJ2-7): DGGITQSPKYLFRKEGQNVTLSCEQNLNHDAMYWYRQDPGQGLRLIYYSQIVNDFQKGDIAEGYSVSREKKESFPLTVTSAQKNPTAFYLCASSIDGASHYEQYFGPGTRLTVT.

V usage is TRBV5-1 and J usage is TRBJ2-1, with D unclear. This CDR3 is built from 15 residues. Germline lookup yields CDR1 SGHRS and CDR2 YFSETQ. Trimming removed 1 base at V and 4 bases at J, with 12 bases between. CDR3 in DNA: TGCGCCAGCAGCTTGAGTTCGGCAGCTTACAATGAGCAGTTCTTC. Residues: CASSLSSAAYNEQFF.

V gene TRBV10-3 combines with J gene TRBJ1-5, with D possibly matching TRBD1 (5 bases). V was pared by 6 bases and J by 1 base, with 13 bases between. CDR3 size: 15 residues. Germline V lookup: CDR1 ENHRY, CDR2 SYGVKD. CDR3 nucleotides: TGTGCCATCAGCTCGGGGACGGGGAGCAATCAGCCCCAGCATTTT. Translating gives CAISSGTGSNQPQHF.

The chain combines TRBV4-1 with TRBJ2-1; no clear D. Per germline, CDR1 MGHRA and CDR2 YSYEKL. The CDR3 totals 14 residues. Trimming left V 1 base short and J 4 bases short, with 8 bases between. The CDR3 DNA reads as TGCGCCAGCAGCCAAGGTTCTTATTACAATGAGCAGTTCTTC. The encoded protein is CASSQGSYYNEQFF.

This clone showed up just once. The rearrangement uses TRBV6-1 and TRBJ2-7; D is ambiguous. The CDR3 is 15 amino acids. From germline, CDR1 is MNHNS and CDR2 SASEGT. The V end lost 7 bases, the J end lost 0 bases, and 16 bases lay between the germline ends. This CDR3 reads CASIPISDPSYEQYF. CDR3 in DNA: TGTGCCAGCATTCCCATAAGTGACCCCTCCTACGAGCAGTACTTC.

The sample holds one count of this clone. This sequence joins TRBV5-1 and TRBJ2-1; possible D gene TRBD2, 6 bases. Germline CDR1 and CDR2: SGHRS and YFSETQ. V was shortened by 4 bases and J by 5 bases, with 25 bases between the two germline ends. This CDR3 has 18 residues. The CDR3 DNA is TGCGCCAGCAGCCCCCCGCGGGTCGGGACTGCTTTTGACAATGAGCAGTTCTTC. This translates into CASSPPRVGTAFDNEQFF. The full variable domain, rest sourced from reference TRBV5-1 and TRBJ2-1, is KAGVTQTPRYLIKTRGQQVTLSCSPISGHRSVSWYQQTPGQGLQFLFEYFSETQRNKGNFPGRFSGRQFSNSRSEMNVSTLELGDSALYLCASSPPRVGTAFDNEQFFGPGTRLTVL.

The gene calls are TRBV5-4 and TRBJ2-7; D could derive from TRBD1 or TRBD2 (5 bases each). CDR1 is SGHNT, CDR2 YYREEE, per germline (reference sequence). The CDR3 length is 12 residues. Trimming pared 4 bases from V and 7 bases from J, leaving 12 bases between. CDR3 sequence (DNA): TGTGCCAGCAGCCTCGGGACGGGAGAGCAGTACTTC. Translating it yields CASSLGTGEQYF.

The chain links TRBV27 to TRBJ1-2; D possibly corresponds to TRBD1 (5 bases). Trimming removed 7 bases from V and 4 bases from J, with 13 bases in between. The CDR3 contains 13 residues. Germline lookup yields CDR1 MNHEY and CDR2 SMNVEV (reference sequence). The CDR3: CASKTPGSYGYTF. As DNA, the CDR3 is TGTGCCAGCAAGACCCCAGGGAGCTATGGCTACACCTTC.

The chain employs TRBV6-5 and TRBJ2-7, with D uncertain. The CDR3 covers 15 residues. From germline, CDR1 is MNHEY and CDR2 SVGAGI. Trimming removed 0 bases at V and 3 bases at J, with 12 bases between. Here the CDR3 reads CASSYSQAPIYEQYF. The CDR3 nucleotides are TGTGCCAGCAGTTACTCCCAGGCTCCTATCTACGAGCAGTACTTC.

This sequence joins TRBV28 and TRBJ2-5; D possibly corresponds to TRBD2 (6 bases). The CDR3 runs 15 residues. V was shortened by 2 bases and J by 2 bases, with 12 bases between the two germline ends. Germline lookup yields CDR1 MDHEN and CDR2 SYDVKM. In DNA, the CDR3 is TGTGCCAGCAGTTTACTAGCGCAGAGACAAGAGACCCAGTACTTC. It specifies CASSLLAQRQETQYF.

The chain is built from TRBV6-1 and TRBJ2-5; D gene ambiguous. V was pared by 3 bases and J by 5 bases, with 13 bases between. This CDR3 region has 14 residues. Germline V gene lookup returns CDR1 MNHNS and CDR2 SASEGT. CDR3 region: CASSEGSQGETQYF. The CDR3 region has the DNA TGTGCCAGCAGTGAGGGCAGCCAAGGGGAGACCCAGTACTTC.

CDR3 DNA: TGTGCCAGCAGCTTATTAGGCGGGAGGGCAGATACGCAGTATTTT. Translation gives CASSLLGGRADTQYF. The chain employs TRBV7-2 and TRBJ2-3; the match to TRBD2 covers 9 bases. Trimming removed 2 bases from V and 4 bases from J; junction bases left unmatched: 4. Germline lookup yields CDR1 SGHTA and CDR2 FQGNSA. The CDR3 spans 15 residues.

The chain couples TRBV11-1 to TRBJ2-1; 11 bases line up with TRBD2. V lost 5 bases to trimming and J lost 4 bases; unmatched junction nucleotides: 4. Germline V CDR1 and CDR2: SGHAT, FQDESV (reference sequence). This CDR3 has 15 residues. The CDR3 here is CASSPGLAGYNEQFF. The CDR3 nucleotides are TGTGCCAGCAGCCCCGGACTAGCGGGTTACAATGAGCAGTTCTTC.

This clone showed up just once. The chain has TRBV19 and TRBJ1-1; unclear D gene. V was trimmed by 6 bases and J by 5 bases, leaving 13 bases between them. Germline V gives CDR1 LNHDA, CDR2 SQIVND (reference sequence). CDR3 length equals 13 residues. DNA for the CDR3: TGTGCCAGTAGCCTTGCGGGTTGGACTGAAGCTTTCTTT. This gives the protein CASSLAGWTEAFF.

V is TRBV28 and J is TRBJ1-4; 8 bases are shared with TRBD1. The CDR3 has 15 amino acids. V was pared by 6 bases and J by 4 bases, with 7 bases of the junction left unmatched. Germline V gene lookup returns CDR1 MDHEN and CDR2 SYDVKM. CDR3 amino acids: CASRRPGQDNEKLFF. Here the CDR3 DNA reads TGTGCCAGCAGAAGACCGGGACAGGATAATGAAAAACTGTTTTTT.

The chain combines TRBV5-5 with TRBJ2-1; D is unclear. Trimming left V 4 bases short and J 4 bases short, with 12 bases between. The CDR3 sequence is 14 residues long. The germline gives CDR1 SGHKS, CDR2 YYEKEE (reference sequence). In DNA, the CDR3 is TGTGCCAGCAGCCGCACCGGGCATTACAATGAGCAGTTCTTC. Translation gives CASSRTGHYNEQFF.

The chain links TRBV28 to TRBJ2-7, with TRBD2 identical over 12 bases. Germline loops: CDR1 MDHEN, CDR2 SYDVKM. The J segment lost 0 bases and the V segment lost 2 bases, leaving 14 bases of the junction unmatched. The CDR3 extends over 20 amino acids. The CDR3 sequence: CASSLSPRLAGGGTSYEQYF. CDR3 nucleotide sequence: TGTGCCAGCAGTTTAAGTCCCCGCCTAGCGGGAGGGGGAACCTCCTACGAGCAGTACTTC.

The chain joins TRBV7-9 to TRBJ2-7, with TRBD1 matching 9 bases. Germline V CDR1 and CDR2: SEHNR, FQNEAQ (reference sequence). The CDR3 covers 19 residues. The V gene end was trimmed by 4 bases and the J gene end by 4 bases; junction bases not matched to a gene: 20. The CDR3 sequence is CASSSAVKRTGESLYEQYF. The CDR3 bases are TGTGCCAGCAGCTCGGCGGTAAAAAGGACAGGGGAAAGTTTATACGAGCAGTACTTC.

The CDR3 DNA is TGTGCCAGCCGGCCCCCAGGGGAAGGTTCACCCCTCCACTTT. Residues: CASRPPGEGSPLHF. The chain employs TRBV6-4 and TRBJ1-6; TRBD1 might be the D (6 bases). Germline CDR1 MRHNA, CDR2 SNTAGT. The CDR3 length is 14 residues. Trimming stripped 8 bases from V and 9 bases from J, with 17 bases between.

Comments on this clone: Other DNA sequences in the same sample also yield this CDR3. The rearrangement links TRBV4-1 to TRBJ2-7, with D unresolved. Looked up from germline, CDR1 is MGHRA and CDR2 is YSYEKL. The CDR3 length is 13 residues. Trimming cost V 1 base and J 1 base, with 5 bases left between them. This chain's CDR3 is CASSQGVSYEQYF. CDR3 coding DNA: TGCGCCAGCAGCCAAGGGGTTTCCTACGAGCAGTACTTC.

The CDR3 spells CASSELAGTDTQYF. The DNA of the CDR3 is TGCGCCAGCAGTGAGTTAGCGGGAACAGATACGCAGTATTTT. The J gene is TRBJ2-3, the V gene TRBV10-1; TRBD2 matches 8 bases. Germline assignment: CDR1 WNHNN and CDR2 SYGVQD (reference sequence). V shed 1 base and J 3 bases; nucleotides not matched to a gene: 0. This CDR3 has 14 residues.

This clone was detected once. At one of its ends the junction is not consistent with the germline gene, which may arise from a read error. The CDR3 loop is CARSPSGSSYEQYF. CDR3 sequence (DNA): TGTGCCCGGAGTCCGAGCGGGAGCTCCTACGAGCAGTACTTC. This chain connects TRBV30 to TRBJ2-7; TRBD2 agrees at 8 bases. CDR1 and CDR2 (germline): GTSNPN, SVGIG (reference sequence). The CDR3 is made up of 14 amino acids.

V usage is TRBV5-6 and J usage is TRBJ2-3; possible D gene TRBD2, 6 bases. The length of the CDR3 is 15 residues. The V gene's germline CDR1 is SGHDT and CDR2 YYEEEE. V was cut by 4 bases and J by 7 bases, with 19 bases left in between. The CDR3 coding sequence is TGTGCCAGCAGCCTCGGGGGAGACGTTAGAAATACGCAGTATTTT. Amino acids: CASSLGGDVRNTQYF.

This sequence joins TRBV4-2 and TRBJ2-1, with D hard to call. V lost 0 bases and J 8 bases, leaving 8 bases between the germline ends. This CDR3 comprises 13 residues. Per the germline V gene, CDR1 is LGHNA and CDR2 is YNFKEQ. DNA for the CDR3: TGTGCCAGCAGCCAAGATTTTGGGGATGAGCAGTTCTTC. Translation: CASSQDFGDEQFF.

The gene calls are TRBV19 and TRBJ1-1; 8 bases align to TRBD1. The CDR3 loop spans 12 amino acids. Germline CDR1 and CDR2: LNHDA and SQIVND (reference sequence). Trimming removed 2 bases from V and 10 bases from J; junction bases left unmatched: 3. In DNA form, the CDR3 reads TGTGCCAGTAGTATATACGGACAGGGAGCTTTCTTT. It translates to CASSIYGQGAFF. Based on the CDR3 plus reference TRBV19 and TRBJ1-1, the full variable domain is DGGITQSPKYLFRKEGQNVTLSCEQNLNHDAMYWYRQDPGQGLRLIYYSQIVNDFQKGDIAEGYSVSREKKESFPLTVTSAQKNPTAFYLCASSIYGQGAFFGQGTRLTVV.

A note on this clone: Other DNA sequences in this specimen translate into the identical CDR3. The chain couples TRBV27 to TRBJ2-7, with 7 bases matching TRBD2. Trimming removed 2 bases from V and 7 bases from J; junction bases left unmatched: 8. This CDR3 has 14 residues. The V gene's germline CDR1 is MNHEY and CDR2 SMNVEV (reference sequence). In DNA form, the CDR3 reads TGTGCCAGCAGTTTAGCGACTAGCCTGGGGGAGCAGTACTTC. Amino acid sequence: CASSLATSLGEQYF.

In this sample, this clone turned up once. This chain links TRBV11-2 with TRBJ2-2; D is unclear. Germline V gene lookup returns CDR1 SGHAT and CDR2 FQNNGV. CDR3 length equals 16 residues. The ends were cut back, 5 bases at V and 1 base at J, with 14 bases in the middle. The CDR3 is CASSLRQGGNTGELFF. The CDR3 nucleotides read TGTGCCAGCAGCCTGCGTCAAGGTGGGAACACCGGGGAGCTGTTTTTT.